This T cell receptor beta chain is from a study of blood T cell repertoires in COVID-19. Study overall: T cells, B-cell-depleted T cells, or PBMCs supplied cDNA or gDNA.

A Seattle source enrolled patients during active infection and followed them longitudinally. Authors' methods: Nucleated cell number was recorded as an estimate derived from reference gene primer amplification. Data came from immunoSEQ multiplex PCR; TCRdb stores just in-frame clones and leaves some out. V and J calls and clone size are as listed in that table; D and trimming were resolved from the DNA. The table lists approximately 170,000 clones, 80% to 90% of them singletons, with less than 3% in the top ten. This CDR3 is built from 16 residues. Trimming removed 0 bases from V and 4 bases from J; junction bases left unmatched: 3. Germline lookup yields CDR1 KGHSH and CDR2 LQKENI.

The source material was peripheral blood. The chain combines TRBV18 with TRBJ2-1, with 10 bases fitting TRBD2. This receptor was taken from a woman older than 75 with COVID-19, enrolled during active disease. The CDR3 DNA follows: TGTGCCAGCTCACCACCAAGCGGGAGGGTGTACAATGAGCAGTTCTTC. This codes for CASSPPSGRVYNEQFF.